What follows are 4 T cell receptor beta chains derived from one specimen sequenced in a study of T cell responses to AZD1222 COVID-19 vaccine. Only in-frame clones appear in the TCRdb table, and some are missing; sequencing was by immunoSEQ multiplex PCR. Of around 200,000 clones in the sample, approximately 86% were seen once. The input for sequencing was peripheral blood, taken on day 0 of AZD1222 vaccination. The receptor set was obtained from an adult in good health.

V usage is TRBV12-3 or TRBV12-4 and J usage is TRBJ2-7, with 8 bases lining up with TRBD2. The CDR3 contains 12 residues. J was trimmed by 8 bases and V by 6 bases; bases with no gene match: 6. CDR3 residues: CASSTSSGQQYF. The CDR3 region has the DNA TGTGCCAGCAGCACTTCTAGCGGGCAGCAGTACTTC.

The chain is built from TRBV6-5 and TRBJ1-6, with D possibly being TRBD1 (5 bases). Germline CDR1 is MNHEY and CDR2 is SVGAGI. Trimming left V 7 bases short and J 9 bases short, with 19 bases between. CDR3 length equals 15 residues. CDR3 DNA sequence: TGTGCCAGCACCACCCACGGGCAGGGAGGTTCACCCCTCCACTTT. It translates to CASTTHGQGGSPLHF.

The V gene is TRBV25-1, the J gene TRBJ2-2; a possible D gene is TRBD2 (5 bases). The CDR3 covers 14 residues. Germline lookup yields CDR1 MGHDK and CDR2 SYGVNS. Trimming removed 3 bases from V and 6 bases from J, with 11 bases in between. CDR3 sequence reads: CASSDLGRAGELFF. CDR3 coding DNA: TGTGCCAGCAGTGACTTAGGGCGGGCCGGGGAGCTGTTTTTT.

V is TRBV10-3 and J is TRBJ2-2, with 8 bases matching TRBD2. V gave up 3 bases and J gave up 7 bases; unmatched junction bases: 13. Germline values: CDR1 ENHRY, CDR2 SYGVKD. The CDR3 loop spans 17 amino acids. The CDR3 DNA follows: TGTGCCATCAGTGATCGGCCGGGGGGGCTCCTCGGCGGGGAGCTGTTTTTT. Translation gives CAISDRPGGLLGGELFF.